These T cell receptor beta chains were read from a single sample in a study of OX40 agonist ivuxolimab in advanced cancers. Assay used: immunoSEQ multiplex PCR; TCRdb lists only in-frame clones, some missing. The sample gives roughly 40,000 clones, roughly nine tenths of which show up once; around 29% is in the top ten. This material consisted of CD4+ or CD8+ T cells sorted from blood, taken in a trial of the OX40 agonist ivuxolimab. These receptors all stem from an adult with an advanced solid tumor such as melanoma, head and neck, liver or kidney cancer. CDR3s include the opening cysteine and the closing phenylalanine or tryptophan. The D gene is left open where the match is weak.

>TRBJ1-5|TRBV2|TRBD1
TGTGCCAGCAGTGGACAGGGAAATAGGGGCAATCAGCCCCAGCATTTT
CASSGQGNRGNQPQHF
>TRBJ2-2|TRBV30|-
TGTGCCTGGAGCGAAAACACCGGGGAGCTGTTTTTT
CAWSENTGELFF
>TRBJ2-1|TRBV4-1|-
TGCGCCAGCAGCCAAGCTCCTAACGATGAGCAGTTCTTC
CASSQAPNDEQFF
>TRBJ2-5|TRBV9|-
TGTGCCAGCAGCCCTAGAGAGAGCGGCTCACAAGAGACCCAGTACTTC
CASSPRESGSQETQYF
>TRBJ2-3|TRBV2|-
TGTGCCAGCAGTGAACAGGGGGGAACAGATACGCAGTATTTT
CASSEQGGTDTQYF
>TRBJ1-4|TRBV27|-
TGTGCCAGCAGGCCCGCCGGGGGGGGCAGGGGCGAACTGTTTTTT
CASRPAGGGRGELFF
>TRBJ2-2|TRBV4-3|-
TGCGCCAGCAGCCTTGCAGGGGACGGGGAGCTGTTTTTT
CASSLAGDGELFF
>TRBJ2-7|TRBV7-9|TRBD2
TGTGCCAGCAGCTTAGGCGGGAGTGGCTCCTACGAGCAGTACTTC
CASSLGGSGSYEQYF
>TRBJ1-2|TRBV11-2|-
TGTGCCAGCAGCGCGACCGGGACACCCTATGGCTACACCTTC
CASSATGTPYGYTF
>TRBJ1-2|TRBV5-1|-
TGCGCCAGCAGCTTGGATGCAGGCCCCAACTATGGCTACACCTTC
CASSLDAGPNYGYTF
>TRBJ2-7|TRBV4-3|-
TGCGCCAGCAGCCACCTAATAAAGGGGGAGCAGTACTTC
CASSHLIKGEQYF